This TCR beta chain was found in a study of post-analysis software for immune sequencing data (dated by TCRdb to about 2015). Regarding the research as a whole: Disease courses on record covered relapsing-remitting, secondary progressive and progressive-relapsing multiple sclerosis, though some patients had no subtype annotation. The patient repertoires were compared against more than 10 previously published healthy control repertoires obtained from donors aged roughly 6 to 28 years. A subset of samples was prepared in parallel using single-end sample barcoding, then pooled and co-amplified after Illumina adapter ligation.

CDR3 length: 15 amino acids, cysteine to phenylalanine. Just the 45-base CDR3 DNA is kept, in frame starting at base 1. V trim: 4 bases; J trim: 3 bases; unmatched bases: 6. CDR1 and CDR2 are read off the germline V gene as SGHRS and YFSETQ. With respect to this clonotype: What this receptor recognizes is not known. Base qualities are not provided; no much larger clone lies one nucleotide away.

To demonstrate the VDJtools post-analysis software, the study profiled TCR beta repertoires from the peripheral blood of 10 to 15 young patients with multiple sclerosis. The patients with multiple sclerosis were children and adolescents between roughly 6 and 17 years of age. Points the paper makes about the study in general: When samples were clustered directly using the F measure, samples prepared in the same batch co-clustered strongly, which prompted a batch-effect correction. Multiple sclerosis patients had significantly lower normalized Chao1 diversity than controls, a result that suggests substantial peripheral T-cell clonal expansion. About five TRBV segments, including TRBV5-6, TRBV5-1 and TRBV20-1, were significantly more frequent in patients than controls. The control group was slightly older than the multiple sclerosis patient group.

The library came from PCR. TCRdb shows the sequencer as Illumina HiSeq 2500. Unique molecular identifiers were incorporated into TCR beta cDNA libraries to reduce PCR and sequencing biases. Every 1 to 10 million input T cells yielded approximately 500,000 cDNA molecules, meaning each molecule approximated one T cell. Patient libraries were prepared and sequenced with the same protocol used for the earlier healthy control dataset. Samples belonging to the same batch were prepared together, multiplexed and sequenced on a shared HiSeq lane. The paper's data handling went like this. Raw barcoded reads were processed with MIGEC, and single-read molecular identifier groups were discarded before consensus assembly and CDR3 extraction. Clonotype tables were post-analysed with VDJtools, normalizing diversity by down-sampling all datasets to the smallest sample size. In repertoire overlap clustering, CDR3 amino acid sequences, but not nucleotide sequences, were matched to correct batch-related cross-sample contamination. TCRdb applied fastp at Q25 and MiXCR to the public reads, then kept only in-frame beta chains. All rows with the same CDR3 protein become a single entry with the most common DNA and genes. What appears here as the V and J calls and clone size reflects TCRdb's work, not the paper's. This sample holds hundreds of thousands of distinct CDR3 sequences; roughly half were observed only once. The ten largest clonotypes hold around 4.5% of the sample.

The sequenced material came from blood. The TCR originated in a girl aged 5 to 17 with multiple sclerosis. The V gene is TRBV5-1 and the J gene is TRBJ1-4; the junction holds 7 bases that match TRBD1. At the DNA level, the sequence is TGCGCCAGCAGCCCAGGGGGGGCCCCTAATGAAAAACTGTTTTTT. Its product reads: CASSPGGAPNEKLFF.